This T cell receptor (beta chain) was sequenced during a study of patients and donors after allogeneic stem cell transplantation. CDR3 length: 14 residues. Unmatched junction bases numbered 4, after V lost 2 bases and J lost 4 bases. TCRdb itself ran the RT-PCR reads through MiXCR, one entry per CDR3 protein. The table shows about a million distinct CDR3 sequences, with around 17% occurring only once. The TCR originated in a human donor who was either an allogeneic HSCT recipient or a stem cell or donor lymphocyte infusion donor (not recorded which). It is not recorded whose cells these are; they may come from a transplant donor. This sequence joins TRBV12-3 or TRBV12-4 and TRBJ1-2, with TRBD1 matching 7 bases. Sequencing input: blood, either unsorted or a sorted T cell fraction (not recorded which). CDR3 in amino acids: CASSLKGAPYGYTF. For the CDR3, the DNA is TGTGCCAGCAGTTTAAAGGGGGCACCCTATGGCTACACCTTC.